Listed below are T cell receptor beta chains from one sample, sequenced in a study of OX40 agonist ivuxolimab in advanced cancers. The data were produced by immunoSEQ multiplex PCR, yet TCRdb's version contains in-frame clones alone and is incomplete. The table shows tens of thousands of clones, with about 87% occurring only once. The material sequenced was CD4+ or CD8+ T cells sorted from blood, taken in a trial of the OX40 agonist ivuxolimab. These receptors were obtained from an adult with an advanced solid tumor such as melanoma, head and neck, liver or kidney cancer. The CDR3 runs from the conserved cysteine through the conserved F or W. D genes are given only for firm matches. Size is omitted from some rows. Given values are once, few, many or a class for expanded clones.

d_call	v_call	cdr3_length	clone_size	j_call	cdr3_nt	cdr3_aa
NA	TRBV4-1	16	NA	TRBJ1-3	TGCGCCAGCAGCCGCCTACAGGGTTCTGCTGGAAACACCATATATTTT	CASSRLQGSAGNTIYF
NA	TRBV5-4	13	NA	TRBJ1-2	TGTGCCAGCAGTCCGGACCGGAACTATGGCTACACCTTC	CASSPDRNYGYTF
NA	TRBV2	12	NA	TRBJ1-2	TGTGCCAGCCGCGGGTATAACTATGGCTACACCTTC	CASRGYNYGYTF
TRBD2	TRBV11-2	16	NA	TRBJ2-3	TGTGCCAGCAGCCCCCGAGGAGAGGCGGGAGGAGATACGCAGTATTTT	CASSPRGEAGGDTQYF
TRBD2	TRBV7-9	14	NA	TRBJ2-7	TGTGCCAGCAGCCCGGGACTAGCAGAGTACGAGCAGTACTTC	CASSPGLAEYEQYF
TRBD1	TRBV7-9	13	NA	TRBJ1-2	TGTGCCAGCAGCCCGGGACAGGGGCATGGCTACACCTTC	CASSPGQGHGYTF
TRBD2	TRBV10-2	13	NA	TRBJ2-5	TGCGCCAGCTCCGGACTAGCTCGGGAGACCCAGTACTTC	CASSGLARETQYF
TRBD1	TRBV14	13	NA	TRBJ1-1	TGTGCCAGCAGCGTACAGGGGGGCACTGAAGCTTTCTTT	CASSVQGGTEAFF
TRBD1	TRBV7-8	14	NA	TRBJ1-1	TGTGCCAGCAGCCATACAGGGGGTCGGACTGAAGCTTTCTTT	CASSHTGGRTEAFF
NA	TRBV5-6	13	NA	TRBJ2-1	TGTGCCAGCAGCTTGGAACTAGAGGGTGAGCAGTTCTTC	CASSLELEGEQFF
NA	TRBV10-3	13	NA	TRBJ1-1	TGTGCCAACTGGTTCGGGGGGAACACTGAAGCTTTCTTT	CANWFGGNTEAFF
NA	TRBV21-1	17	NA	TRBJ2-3	TGTGCCAGCAGGTGTGCTCGTTGGGGGTGGTGGGCAGATACGCAGTATTTT	CASRCARWGWWADTQYF
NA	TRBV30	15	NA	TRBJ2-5	TGTGCCTGGAGTGTACGGGCTGGGGGATTTGAGACCCAGTACTTC	CAWSVRAGGFETQYF
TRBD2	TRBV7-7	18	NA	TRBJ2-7	TGTGCCAGCAGCCCATGGGGGGCCAGCGGGAGGGCCCCCTCCGAGCAGTACTTC	CASSPWGASGRAPSEQYF
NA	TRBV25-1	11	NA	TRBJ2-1	TGTGCCTCCTCGGGCTACAATGAGCAGTTCTTC	CASSGYNEQFF
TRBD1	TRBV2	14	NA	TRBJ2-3	TGTGCCAGCAGGGGGCCAAGGGGGCAGAGTACGCAGTATTTT	CASRGPRGQSTQYF
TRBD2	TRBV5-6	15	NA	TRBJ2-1	TGTGCCAGCAGCTTGAGGGGACTAGCGGGGGATGAGCAGTTCTTC	CASSLRGLAGDEQFF
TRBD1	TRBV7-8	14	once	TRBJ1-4	TGTGCCAGCAGCCAAGACAGGGGGAGGGAAAAACTGTTTTTT	CASSQDRGREKLFF
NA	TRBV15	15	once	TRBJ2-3	TGTGCCACCAGCAGACACCCACCCCTCACAGATACGCAGTATTTT	CATSRHPPLTDTQYF
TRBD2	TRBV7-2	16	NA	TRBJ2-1	TGTGCCAGCAGCTTAGCAGCAGCGGGGGGTTACAATGAGCAGTTCTTC	CASSLAAAGGYNEQFF
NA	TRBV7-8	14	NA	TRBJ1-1	TGTGCCAGCAGCTTAGGAGCACAGAACACTGAAGCTTTCTTT	CASSLGAQNTEAFF
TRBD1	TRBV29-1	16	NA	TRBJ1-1	TGCAGCGGGAAGGGGACAGGGGGGTCCTCGAACACTGAAGCTTTCTTT	CSGKGTGGSSNTEAFF
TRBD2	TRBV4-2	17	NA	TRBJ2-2	TGTGCCAGCAGCCAAGACCAAGCGGGAGGGAACGGCGGGGAGCTGTTTTTT	CASSQDQAGGNGGELFF
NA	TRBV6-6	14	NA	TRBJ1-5	TGTGCCAGCAGTTCCCTGGGGGCCAATCAGCCCCAGCATTTT	CASSSLGANQPQHF
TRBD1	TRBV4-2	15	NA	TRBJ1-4	TGTGCCAGCAGCCAAGCTACAGGGGGTCTTGAAAAACTGTTTTTT	CASSQATGGLEKLFF
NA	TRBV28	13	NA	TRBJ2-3	TGTGCCGGTCAGCCTTCTAGCACAGATACGCAGTATTTT	CAGQPSSTDTQYF
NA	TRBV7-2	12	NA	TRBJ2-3	TGTGCCAGCAGCTTACAGCAGGATACGCAGTATTTT	CASSLQQDTQYF
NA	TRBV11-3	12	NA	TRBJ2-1	TGTGCCAGCAGCTCGCTACCCTCCCTTGGGTTCTTC	CASSSLPSLGFF
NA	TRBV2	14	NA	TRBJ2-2	TGTGCCAGCATTCGGGGGTGGGTCACCGGGGAGCTGTTTTTT	CASIRGWVTGELFF
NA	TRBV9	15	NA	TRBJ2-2	TGTGCCAGCAGCGAGACAGTTACAAACACCGGGGAGCTGTTTTTT	CASSETVTNTGELFF
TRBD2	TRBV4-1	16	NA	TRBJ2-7	TGCGCCAGCAGCCAACCGCGCGCTAGCGGGAGAGACGAGCAGTACTTC	CASSQPRASGRDEQYF
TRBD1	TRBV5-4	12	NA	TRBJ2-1	TGTGCCAGCCGCTGGGACAGCAATGAGCAGTTCTTC	CASRWDSNEQFF
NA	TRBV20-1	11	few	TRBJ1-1	TGCAGTGCGTCAGGAGACAAAGAAGCTTTCTTT	CSASGDKEAFF
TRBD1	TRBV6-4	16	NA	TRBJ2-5	TGTGCCAGCAGTGACATCTCAGGGGGCGGCGGGGAGACCCAGTACTTC	CASSDISGGGGETQYF
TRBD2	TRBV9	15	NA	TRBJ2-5	TGTGCCAGCAGCCCAGTAGCGGGGGGGACAGAGACCCAGTACTTC	CASSPVAGGTETQYF
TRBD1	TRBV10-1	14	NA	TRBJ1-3	TGCGCCAGCAGCGAAGGGACAGCCGGAAACACCATATATTTT	CASSEGTAGNTIYF
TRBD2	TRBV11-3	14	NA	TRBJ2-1	TGTGCCAGCAGGTCGGGAGGGCCCTTTAATGAGCAGTTCTTC	CASRSGGPFNEQFF
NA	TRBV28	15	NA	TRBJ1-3	TGTGCCAGCAGTTCGACAGCTCAAGGAGGAAACACCATATATTTT	CASSSTAQGGNTIYF
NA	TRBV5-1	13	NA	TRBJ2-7	TGCGCCAGCAGCGAACAAAATGGGGGAGAGCAGTACTTC	CASSEQNGGEQYF
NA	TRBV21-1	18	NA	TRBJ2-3	TGTGCCAGCAGCAAAGGGCCATCTAGCGGGGGGAACACAGATACGCAGTATTTT	CASSKGPSSGGNTDTQYF
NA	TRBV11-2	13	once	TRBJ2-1	TGTGCCAGCAGCTTAAGCCGCGGGGATGAGCAGTTCTTC	CASSLSRGDEQFF
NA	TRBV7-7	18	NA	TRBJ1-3	TGTGCTAGCAGCTTAACCCAGGACAGACCTAGCTCTGGAAACACCATATATTTT	CASSLTQDRPSSGNTIYF
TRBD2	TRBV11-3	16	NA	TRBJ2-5	TGTGCCAGCAGCTTCTCAATAGCGGGGGGACAAGAGACCCAGTACTTC	CASSFSIAGGQETQYF
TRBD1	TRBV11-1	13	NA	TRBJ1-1	TGTGCCAGCAGCTCGACAGGGGACACTGAAGCTTTCTTT	CASSSTGDTEAFF
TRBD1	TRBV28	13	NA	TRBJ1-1	TGTGCCAGCAGTTTATTTGGGACAGGTGAAGCTTTCTTT	CASSLFGTGEAFF
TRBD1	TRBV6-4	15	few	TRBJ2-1	TGTGCCAGCAGTCGACAGGGGGAGATCTATAATGAGCAGTTCTTC	CASSRQGEIYNEQFF
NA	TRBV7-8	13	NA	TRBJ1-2	TGTGCCAGCAGCGCAGGACGGACGCGCGGCTACACCTTC	CASSAGRTRGYTF
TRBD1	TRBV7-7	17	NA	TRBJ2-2	TGTGCCAGCAGCTTAGGACAGGGTAGAGTCAGCACCGGGGAGCTGTTTTTT	CASSLGQGRVSTGELFF
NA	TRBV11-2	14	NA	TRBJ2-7	TGTGCCAGCAGCTTAGAACCCCCGCCCTACGAGCAGTACTTC	CASSLEPPPYEQYF
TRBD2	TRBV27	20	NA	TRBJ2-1	TGTGCCAGCAGTAAAAGGCGAGGGACTAGCAAGACCTACAACTACAATGAGCAGTTCTTC	CASSKRRGTSKTYNYNEQFF
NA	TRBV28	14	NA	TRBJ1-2	TGTGCCAGCAGACCAGGGTTGGGGGAGGTTGGCTACACCTTC	CASRPGLGEVGYTF
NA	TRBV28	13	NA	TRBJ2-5	TGTGCCAGCAGTCTCGGACAGCTAGAGACCCAGTACTTC	CASSLGQLETQYF
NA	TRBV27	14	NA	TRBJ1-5	TGTGCCAGCAGTTTAGAGTATAGCAATCAGCCCCAGCATTTT	CASSLEYSNQPQHF
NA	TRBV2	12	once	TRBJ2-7	TGTGCCAGCACGGGTACTACCTGGGAGCAGTACTTC	CASTGTTWEQYF
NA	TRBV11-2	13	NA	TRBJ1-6	TGTGCCAGCAGCTTAGAAGTGAATTCACCCCTCCACTTT	CASSLEVNSPLHF